This T cell receptor beta chain was documented in a study of blood T cell repertoires in COVID-19. The CDR3 consists of 13 residues. Trimming shortened V by 5 bases and J by 6 bases, and 10 bases separated the two germline ends. Repertoires were generated with immunoSEQ multiplex PCR, while TCRdb's copy carries only in-frame clones and drops some. The table records 150,000 to 200,000 clones, approximately 80% of them present only once. The chain joins TRBV12-3 or TRBV12-4 to TRBJ2-2, with D uncertain. The TCR was taken from a woman between 40 and 55 years old with COVID-19, enrolled during active disease. Sequencing was carried out using peripheral blood. In DNA, the CDR3 is TGTGCCAGCAGTATAAGCAATTCCGGGGAGCTGTTTTTT. Translated, it gives CASSISNSGELFF.